The rows below give T cell receptor beta chains drawn from one sample of a study of blood T cell repertoires in COVID-19. Assay: immunoSEQ multiplex PCR; the TCRdb copy retains only in-frame clones and omits some. The table has under 60,000 clones, roughly 85% seen once. The sequenced sample was peripheral blood. These receptors originate from a human donor in a cohort sampled during active COVID-19. CDR3s include the opening cysteine and the closing phenylalanine or tryptophan. Each record gives: J gene, D gene, V gene, clone size, CDR3 DNA, CDR3 protein. The D gene is left open where the match is weak. Where a row states a size, it is once, few, many or the class of an expanded clone; other rows omit it.

TRBJ2-5,.,TRBV5-4,.,TGTGCCAGCAGCTTGGGAGGAGAAGAGACCCAGTACTTC,CASSLGGEETQYF
TRBJ2-5,.,TRBV24-1,.,TGTGCCACCAGTGATTTGCGGGGGACCCAAGAGACCCAGTACTTC,CATSDLRGTQETQYF
TRBJ2-5,TRBD1,TRBV7-9,.,TGTGCCAGCAGCTTGGGGGACAGGGGGCTCCAAGAGACCCAGTACTTC,CASSLGDRGLQETQYF
TRBJ2-5,.,TRBV5-1,.,TGCGCCAGCAGCCCTCGGGGGACGGTCCTACAAGAGACCCAGTACTTC,CASSPRGTVLQETQYF
TRBJ2-1,.,TRBV29-1,.,TGCAGCGTTGAAACAGGGATAGTTGATGAGCAGTTCTTC,CSVETGIVDEQFF
TRBJ2-3,.,TRBV15,.,TGTGCCACCAGCCCCCGCGAGGAATCAGATACGCAGTATTTT,CATSPREESDTQYF
TRBJ2-2,TRBD2,TRBV5-1,few,TGCGCCAGCAGCACCTCGGGGGGGATTAACACCGGGGAGCTGTTTTTT,CASSTSGGINTGELFF
TRBJ2-6,.,TRBV4-1,.,TGCGCCAGCAGCCAGTCGGGACAAGTCTGGGCCAACGTCCTGACTTTC,CASSQSGQVWANVLTF
TRBJ1-6,TRBD1,TRBV4-3,.,TGCGCCAGCAGCCAAGAAAGGGACAGCCGGGGGTCCTATAATTCACCCCTCCACTTT,CASSQERDSRGSYNSPLHF
TRBJ2-3,.,TRBV19,.,TGTGCCAGTAAAGTCTCAGGGCAAGATACGCAGTATTTT,CASKVSGQDTQYF
TRBJ1-1,.,TRBV10-3,few,TGTGCCATCACTTTCGGGGTGAACACTGAAGCTTTCTTT,CAITFGVNTEAFF
TRBJ1-6,.,TRBV6-2/TRBV6-3,.,TGTGCCAGCAGTTACTCGTGGACAGATTCACCCCTCCACTTT,CASSYSWTDSPLHF
TRBJ2-7,TRBD2,TRBV7-3,once,TGTGCCAGCAGCTTAAACGGGGGGACCTACGAGCAGTACTTC,CASSLNGGTYEQYF
TRBJ2-7,TRBD2,TRBV7-3,.,TGTGCCAGCAGCGGACTAGCGGGAGCCTACGAGCAGTACTTC,CASSGLAGAYEQYF
TRBJ1-2,TRBD1,TRBV30,.,TGTGCCTGGAGCGGGACAATTGGACAGGCTTATGGCTACACCTTC,CAWSGTIGQAYGYTF
TRBJ1-6,.,TRBV10-3,.,TGTGCCATCAGCACAGGGTGGAACAATTCACCCCTCCACTTT,CAISTGWNNSPLHF
TRBJ2-3,TRBD2,TRBV5-1,.,TGCGCCAGCAGCTTGGCGGGACTAGATTCGGATACGCAGTATTTT,CASSLAGLDSDTQYF
TRBJ2-1,TRBD1,TRBV5-6,few,TGTGCCAGCAGTCTGAGGGGGCTCGCCTACAATGAGCAGTTCTTC,CASSLRGLAYNEQFF
TRBJ2-1,.,TRBV19,once,TGTGCCAGTAGCCCCACCCCCGGGGTAGGTTACAATGAGCAGTTCTTC,CASSPTPGVGYNEQFF
TRBJ1-3,.,TRBV2,.,TGTGCCAGGGGGGACTTCGATGAAAACACCATATATTTT,CARGDFDENTIYF
TRBJ2-2,TRBD2,TRBV15,.,TGTGCCACCAGCAGGGGACTAGCGGGGGGCCTATTCAGGGGCACCGGGGAGCTGTTTTTT,CATSRGLAGGLFRGTGELFF
TRBJ1-1,.,TRBV2,once,TGTGCCAGCAGTGGACAGAGCACTGAAGCTTTCTTT,CASSGQSTEAFF
TRBJ2-3,.,TRBV2,.,TGTGCCAGCAGTGCACTATCAGATAGGCAGTATTTT,CASSALSDRQYF
TRBJ1-3,TRBD1,TRBV25-1,.,TGTGCCAGCAGTCTTGGCGGGACAGGGAATGGAAACACCATATATTTT,CASSLGGTGNGNTIYF
TRBJ1-1,.,TRBV5-1,.,TGCGCCAGCGCGGGTTTAAACACTGAAGCTTTCTTT,CASAGLNTEAFF
TRBJ1-2,.,TRBV19,.,TGTGCCAGTTCGGACAGACTTAACTATGGCTACACCTTC,CASSDRLNYGYTF
TRBJ2-1,TRBD1,TRBV18,.,TGTGCCAGCTCATCCGGGACAGGGGTAAGAAATGAGCAGTTCTTC,CASSSGTGVRNEQFF
TRBJ1-3,.,TRBV7-9,.,TGTGCCAGCGGACAGTCCTCTGGAAACACCATATATTTT,CASGQSSGNTIYF
TRBJ1-6,.,TRBV30,.,TGTGCCTGGAAAGGAGAATCATCGTCCTATAATTCACCCCTCCACTTT,CAWKGESSSYNSPLHF